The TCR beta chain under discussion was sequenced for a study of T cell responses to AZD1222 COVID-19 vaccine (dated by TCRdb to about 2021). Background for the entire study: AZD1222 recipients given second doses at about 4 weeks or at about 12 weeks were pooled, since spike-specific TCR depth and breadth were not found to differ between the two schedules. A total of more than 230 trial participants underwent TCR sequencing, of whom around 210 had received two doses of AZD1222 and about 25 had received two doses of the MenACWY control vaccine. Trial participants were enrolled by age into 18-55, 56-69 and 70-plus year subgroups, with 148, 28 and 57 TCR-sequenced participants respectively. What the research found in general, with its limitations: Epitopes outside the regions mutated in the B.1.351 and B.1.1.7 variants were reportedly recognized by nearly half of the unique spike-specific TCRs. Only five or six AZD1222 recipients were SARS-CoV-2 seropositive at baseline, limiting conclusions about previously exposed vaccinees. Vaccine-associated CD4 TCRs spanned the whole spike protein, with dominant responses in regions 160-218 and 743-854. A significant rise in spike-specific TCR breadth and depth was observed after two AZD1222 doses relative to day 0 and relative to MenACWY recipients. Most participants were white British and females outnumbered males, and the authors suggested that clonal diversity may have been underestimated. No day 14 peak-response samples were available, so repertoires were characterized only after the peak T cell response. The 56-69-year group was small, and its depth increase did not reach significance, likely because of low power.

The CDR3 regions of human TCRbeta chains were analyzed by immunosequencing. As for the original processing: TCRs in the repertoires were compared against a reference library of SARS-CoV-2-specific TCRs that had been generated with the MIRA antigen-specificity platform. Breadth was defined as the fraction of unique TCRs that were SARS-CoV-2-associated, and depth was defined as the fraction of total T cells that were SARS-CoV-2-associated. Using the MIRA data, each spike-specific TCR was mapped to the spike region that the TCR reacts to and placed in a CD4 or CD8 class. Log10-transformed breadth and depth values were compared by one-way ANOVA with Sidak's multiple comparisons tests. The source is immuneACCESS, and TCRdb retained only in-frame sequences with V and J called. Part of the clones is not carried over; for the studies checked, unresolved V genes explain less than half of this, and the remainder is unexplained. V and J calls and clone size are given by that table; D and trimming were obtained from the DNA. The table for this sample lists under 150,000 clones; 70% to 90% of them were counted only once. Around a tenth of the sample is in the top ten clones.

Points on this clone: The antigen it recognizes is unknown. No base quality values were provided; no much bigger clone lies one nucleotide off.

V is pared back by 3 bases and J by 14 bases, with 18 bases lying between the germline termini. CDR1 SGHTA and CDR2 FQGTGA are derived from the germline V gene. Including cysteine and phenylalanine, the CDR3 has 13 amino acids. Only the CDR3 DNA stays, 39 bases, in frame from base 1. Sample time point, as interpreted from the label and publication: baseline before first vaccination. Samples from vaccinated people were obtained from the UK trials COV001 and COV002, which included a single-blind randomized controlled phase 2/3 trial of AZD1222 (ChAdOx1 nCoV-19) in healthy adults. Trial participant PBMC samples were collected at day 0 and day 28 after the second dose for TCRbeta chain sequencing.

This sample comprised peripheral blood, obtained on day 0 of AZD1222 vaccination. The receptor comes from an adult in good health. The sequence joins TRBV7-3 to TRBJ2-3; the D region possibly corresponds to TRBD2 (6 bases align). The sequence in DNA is TGTGCCAGCAGCTTCGACATCGGCGGGGTAGGGTATTTT. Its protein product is CASSFDIGGVGYF.